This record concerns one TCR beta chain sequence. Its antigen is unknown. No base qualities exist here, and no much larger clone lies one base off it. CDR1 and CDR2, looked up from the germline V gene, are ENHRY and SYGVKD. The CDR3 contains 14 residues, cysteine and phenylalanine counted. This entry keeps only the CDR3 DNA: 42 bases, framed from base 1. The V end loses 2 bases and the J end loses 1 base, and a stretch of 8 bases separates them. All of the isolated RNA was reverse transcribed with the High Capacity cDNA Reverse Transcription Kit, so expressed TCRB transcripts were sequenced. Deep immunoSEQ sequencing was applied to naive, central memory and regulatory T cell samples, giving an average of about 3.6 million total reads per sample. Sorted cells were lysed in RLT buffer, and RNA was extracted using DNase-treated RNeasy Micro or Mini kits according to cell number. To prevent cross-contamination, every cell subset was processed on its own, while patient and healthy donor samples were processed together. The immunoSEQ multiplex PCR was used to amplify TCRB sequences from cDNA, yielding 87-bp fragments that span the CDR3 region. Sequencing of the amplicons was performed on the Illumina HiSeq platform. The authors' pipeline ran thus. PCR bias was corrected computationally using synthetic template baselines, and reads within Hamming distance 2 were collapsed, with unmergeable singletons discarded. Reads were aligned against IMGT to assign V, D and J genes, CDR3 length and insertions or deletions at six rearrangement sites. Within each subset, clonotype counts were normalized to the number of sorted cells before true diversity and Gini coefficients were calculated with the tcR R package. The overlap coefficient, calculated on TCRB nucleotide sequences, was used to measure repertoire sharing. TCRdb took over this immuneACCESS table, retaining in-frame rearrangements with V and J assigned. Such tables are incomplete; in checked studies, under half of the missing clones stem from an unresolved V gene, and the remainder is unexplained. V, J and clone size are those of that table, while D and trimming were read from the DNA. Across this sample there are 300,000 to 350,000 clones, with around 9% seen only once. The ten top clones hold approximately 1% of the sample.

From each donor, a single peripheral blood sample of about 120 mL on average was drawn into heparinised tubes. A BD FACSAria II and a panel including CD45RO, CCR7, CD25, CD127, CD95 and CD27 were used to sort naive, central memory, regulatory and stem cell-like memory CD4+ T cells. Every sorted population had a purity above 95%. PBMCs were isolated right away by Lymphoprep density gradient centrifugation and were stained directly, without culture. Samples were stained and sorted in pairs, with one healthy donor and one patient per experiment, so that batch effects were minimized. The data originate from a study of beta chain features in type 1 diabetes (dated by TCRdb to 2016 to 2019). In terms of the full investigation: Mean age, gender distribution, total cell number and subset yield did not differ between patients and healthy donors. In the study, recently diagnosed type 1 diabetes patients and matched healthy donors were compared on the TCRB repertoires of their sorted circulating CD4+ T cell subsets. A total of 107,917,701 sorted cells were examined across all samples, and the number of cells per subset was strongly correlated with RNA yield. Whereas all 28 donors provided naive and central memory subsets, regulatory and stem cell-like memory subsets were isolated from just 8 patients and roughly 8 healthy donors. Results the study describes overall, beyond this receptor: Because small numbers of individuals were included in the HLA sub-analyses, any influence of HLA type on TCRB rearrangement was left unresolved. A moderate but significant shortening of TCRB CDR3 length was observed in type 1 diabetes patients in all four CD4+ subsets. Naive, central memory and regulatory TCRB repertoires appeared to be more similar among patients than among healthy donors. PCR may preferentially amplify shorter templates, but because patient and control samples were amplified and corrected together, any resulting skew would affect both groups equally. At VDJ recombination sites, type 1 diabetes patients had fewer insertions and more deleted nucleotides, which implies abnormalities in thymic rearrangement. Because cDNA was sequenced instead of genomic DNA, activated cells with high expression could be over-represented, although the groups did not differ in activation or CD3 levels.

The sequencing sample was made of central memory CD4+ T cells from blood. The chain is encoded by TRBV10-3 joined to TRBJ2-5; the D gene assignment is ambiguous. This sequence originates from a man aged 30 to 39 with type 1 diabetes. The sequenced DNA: TGTGCCATCAGTGAGAGTAGAAGCCAAGAGACCCAGTACTTC. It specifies CAISESRSQETQYF.